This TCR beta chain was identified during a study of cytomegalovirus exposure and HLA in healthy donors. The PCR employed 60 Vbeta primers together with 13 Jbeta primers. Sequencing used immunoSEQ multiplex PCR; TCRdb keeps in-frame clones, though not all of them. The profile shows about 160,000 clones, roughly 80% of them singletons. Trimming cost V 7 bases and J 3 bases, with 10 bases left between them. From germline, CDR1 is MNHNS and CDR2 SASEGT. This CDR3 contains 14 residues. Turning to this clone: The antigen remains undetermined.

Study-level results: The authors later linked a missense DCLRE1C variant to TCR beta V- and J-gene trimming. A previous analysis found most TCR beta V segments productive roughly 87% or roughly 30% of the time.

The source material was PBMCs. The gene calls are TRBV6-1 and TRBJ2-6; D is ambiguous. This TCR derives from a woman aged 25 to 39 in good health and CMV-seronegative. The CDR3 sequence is CASIGVGGANVLTF. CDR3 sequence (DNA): TGTGCCAGCATCGGAGTGGGTGGGGCCAACGTCCTGACTTTC.